Here is one T cell receptor (beta chain) with its context. Its antigen is unknown. No much larger clone is present one base from it, and per-base qualities are unavailable. These data originate in a study of CD8 T cells in ankylosing spondylitis (dated by TCRdb to about 2017). Background for the entire study: The study set out to find disease-linked TCR variants by profiling T cell receptor beta repertoires in ankylosing spondylitis patients and healthy donors. The full study cohort comprised around 25 ankylosing spondylitis patients and 85 to 120 healthy donors. Peripheral blood samples were taken, and synovial fluid was additionally collected from ankylosing spondylitis patients.

What the work shows at the level of the full study, not this receptor alone: Some motif variants had previously been reported in the synovial fluid and blood of reactive arthritis patients, which suggests shared mechanisms of disease initiation. The disease-linked clones had a CD8+ phenotype and were found at relatively low frequencies in peripheral blood. The disease-linked clones were reported as significantly enriched in matched synovial fluid samples from ankylosing spondylitis patients. A TCR beta motif of fewer than 10 highly homologous amino acid variants appeared characteristic of blood from ankylosing spondylitis patients.

The instrument was an Illumina HiSeq 2500. TCR beta libraries were prepared by quantitative 5'-RACE with molecular barcodes. The authors' analysis ran thus. To identify disease-linked TCR variants, a new computational method was used, one built on a probabilistic model of VDJ rearrangement. TCRdb reprocessed the public reads (quality trimming at Q25 with fastp, clone calling with MiXCR) and kept in-frame beta chains. Each CDR3 protein appears once, grouped with its most common genes and DNA. In this record, the V and J calls reflect TCRdb's handling and not the investigators' own analysis. The sample has roughly 250,000 distinct CDR3 sequences on record, approximately 10% of them singletons. The top ten clones comprise around 3% of the sample. A distance of 14 bases separates the germline ends of V and J, which lose 0 bases and 0 bases respectively. The CDR3 goes from the cysteine to the phenylalanine over 17 residues. The retained sequence is limited to the CDR3, 51 bases, with the frame set at the first base. Reading the germline V gene gives CDR1 MGHRA and CDR2 YSYEKL.

The receptor was derived from a male donor with ankylosing spondylitis or in good health (not recorded which). Here the chain combines TRBV4-1 and TRBJ1-1; TRBD1 could be the D gene, as 5 bases match. Sequences were obtained from blood, either unsorted or a sorted T cell fraction (not recorded which). The sequence in DNA is TGCGCCAGCAGCCAAGATGGAGCAGGGAGATTGAACACTGAAGCTTTCTTT. This is translated as CASSQDGAGRLNTEAFF.